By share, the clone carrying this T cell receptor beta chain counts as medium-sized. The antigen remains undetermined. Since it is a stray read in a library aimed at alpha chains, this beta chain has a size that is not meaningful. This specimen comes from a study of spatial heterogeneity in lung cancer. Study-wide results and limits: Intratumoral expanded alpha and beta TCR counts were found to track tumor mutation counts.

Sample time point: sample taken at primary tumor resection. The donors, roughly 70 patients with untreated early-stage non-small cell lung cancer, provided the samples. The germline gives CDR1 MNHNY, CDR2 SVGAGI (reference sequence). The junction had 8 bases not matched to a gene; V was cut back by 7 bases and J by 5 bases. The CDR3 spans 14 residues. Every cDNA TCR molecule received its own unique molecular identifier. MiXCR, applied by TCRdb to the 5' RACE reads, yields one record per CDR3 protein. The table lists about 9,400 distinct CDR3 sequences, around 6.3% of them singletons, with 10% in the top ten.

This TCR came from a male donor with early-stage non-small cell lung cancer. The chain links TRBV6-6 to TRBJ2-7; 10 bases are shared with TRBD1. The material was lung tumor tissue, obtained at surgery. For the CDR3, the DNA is TGTGCCAGCACCGGGACAGGGGTTAATGACGAGCAGTACTTC. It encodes CASTGTGVNDEQYF.